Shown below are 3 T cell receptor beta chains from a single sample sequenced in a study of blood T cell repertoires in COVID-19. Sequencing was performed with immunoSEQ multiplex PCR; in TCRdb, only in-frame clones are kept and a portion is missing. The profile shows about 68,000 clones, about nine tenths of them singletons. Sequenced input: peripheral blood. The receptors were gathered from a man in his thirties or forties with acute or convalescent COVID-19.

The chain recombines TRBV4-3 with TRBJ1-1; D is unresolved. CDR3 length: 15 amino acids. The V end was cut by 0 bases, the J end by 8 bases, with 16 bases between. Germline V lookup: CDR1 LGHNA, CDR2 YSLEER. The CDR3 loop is CASSQDLTLRREAFF. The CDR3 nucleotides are TGCGCCAGCAGCCAAGATTTGACACTCCGCCGGGAAGCTTTCTTT.

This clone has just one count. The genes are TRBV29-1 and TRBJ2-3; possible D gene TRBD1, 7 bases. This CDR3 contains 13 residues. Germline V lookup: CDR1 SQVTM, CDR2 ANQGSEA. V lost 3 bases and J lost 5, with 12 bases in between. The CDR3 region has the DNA TGCAGCGTTGAGGAGGGGGCTATAGATACGCAGTATTTT. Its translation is CSVEEGAIDTQYF.

The CDR3 region is CASSLEGGPGSPLHF. CDR3 bases: TGTGCCAGCAGCCTGGAGGGAGGGCCGGGTTCACCCCTCCACTTT. V usage is TRBV7-3 and J usage is TRBJ1-6; D remains unclear. The germline V gene has CDR1 SGHTA and CDR2 FQGTGA. The CDR3 spans 15 residues. V was cut by 5 bases and J by 9 bases, with 17 bases left in between.